A selection of T cell receptor beta chains follows, all from one sample in a study of molecular identifiers for immune sequencing clone quantification. TCRdb ran MiXCR on the PCR reads and lists one entry per CDR3 protein. The data contain about 640,000 distinct CDR3 sequences, just under 20% of them seen just once; the ten biggest clones take up roughly 0.83%. The specimen sequenced was naive CD8+ T cells from blood, with Jurkat cell RNA spiked in. Receptors originate from a human donor in good health. Some libraries in this study had Jurkat cell RNA spiked in. The conserved cysteine and the conserved F or W are not part of the CDR3 here. The order of the fields is V gene, J gene, CDR3 protein.

TRBV4-1	TRBJ2-5	ASSQEGLPQETQY
TRBV6-6	TRBJ2-7	ASGALAGTYEQY
TRBV9	TRBJ2-5	ASSTRGVETQY
TRBV5-1	TRBJ2-3	ASTRGDSTDTQY
TRBV6-5	TRBJ2-7	ASSYFGTGGPRDYEQY
TRBV27	TRBJ1-5	ASSLSGTGGNQPQH
TRBV27	TRBJ2-7	ASTDGVEQY
TRBV27	TRBJ2-7	ASSLSAADSGYEQY
TRBV20-1	TRBJ2-7	SARDFATYYYEQY
TRBV4-3	TRBJ2-5	ASSQDAWGVETQY
TRBV7-2	TRBJ2-3	ASSLGGARGAIFGDTQY
TRBV19	TRBJ1-1	VSSPGPAMDTEAF
TRBV3-1	TRBJ1-1	ASSPRRVQGGWNTEAF
TRBV19	TRBJ2-7	ASSIGTGNSYEQY
TRBV13	TRBJ1-1	ASSLVTWSGAF
TRBV4-2	TRBJ2-5	ASRPSLAGYQETQY
TRBV28	TRBJ2-5	ASSFLDRGQETQY
TRBV5-6	TRBJ2-1	ASSLVRGNSYNEQF
TRBV20-1	TRBJ2-7	GARGLGTGSEQY
TRBV4-1	TRBJ2-1	ASSQEDALAGGDEQF
TRBV9	TRBJ2-5	ASSVGQGGETQY
TRBV5-4	TRBJ2-5	ASSFPREETQY
TRBV6-5	TRBJ2-7	ASSYSGSGDEQY
TRBV6-6	TRBJ2-7	ASSDGDRGLHEQY
TRBV12-3/TRBV12-4	TRBJ1-1	ASSLAGPTEAF
TRBV28	TRBJ1-5	ASSFRGSSLNQPQH
TRBV6-5	TRBJ2-1	ASGRGTRVDEQF
TRBV19	TRBJ1-4	ASKHGQGGTNEKLF
TRBV10-2	TRBJ2-1	ASSDGGNYNEQF
TRBV30	TRBJ2-7	AWSAPELAGVYEQY
TRBV20-1	TRBJ2-3	SAREQNSGRLSDTLY
TRBV7-9	TRBJ2-3	ASSHSGSYLDTQY
TRBV29-1	TRBJ1-1	SVEGTTGNTEAF
TRBV2	TRBJ1-2	ASSEFGGLNYGYT
TRBV28	TRBJ1-1	ASSRTGENIEAF
TRBV4-3	TRBJ2-1	ASRQDGLAYNEQF
TRBV5-6	TRBJ1-3	ASSLSDLSGNTIY
TRBV29-1	TRBJ2-7	SVVGQGATYEQY
TRBV18	TRBJ2-7	ASSPPDGGYEQY
TRBV6-2/TRBV6-3	TRBJ2-7	ASSPGTFYEQY
TRBV29-1	TRBJ2-7	SVDGQGVPSDEQY
TRBV14	TRBJ1-5	ASSQRPQGYNSNQPQH
TRBV15	TRBJ2-7	ATSRDRGADYSYEQY
TRBV4-3	TRBJ2-3	ASSQDWIAGGITDTQY
TRBV28	TRBJ2-7	ASSLRGRRSYEQY
TRBV7-9	TRBJ2-2	ASSPPGSGTGELF
TRBV27	TRBJ1-1	ASSSDENTEAF
TRBV21-1	TRBJ1-1	ASSKVMAGGEDTEAF
TRBV30	TRBJ1-1	AWSPGQANTEAF
TRBV7-6	TRBJ2-5	ASSPPTETQY
TRBV7-9	TRBJ2-2	ASSFSLAGATGELF
TRBV9	TRBJ2-2	ASSVGGGTKELF